The source of this TCR beta chain is a study of T-cell reconstitution after alpha-beta-depleted transplantation in children. Points from the study as a whole: Newly made T cells mostly supplied T-cell counts and diversity one year after transplant.

CDR3 size: 13 residues. Germline CDR1 and CDR2: LNHNV and YYDKDF (reference sequence). Trimming cost V 5 bases and J 3 bases, with 7 bases left between them. Notes on this clonotype: Its specificity is not known.

Unique molecular identifiers were incorporated into the prepared TCRbeta library. TCRdb fed the PCR reads into MiXCR, producing one record per CDR3 protein. The sample includes 200,000 to 300,000 distinct CDR3 sequences, around 8% of them seen just once. The chain links TRBV15 to TRBJ2-2; D call uncertain. Specimen: PBMCs, mostly from graft donor cells, collected 180 days after TCRalphabeta/CD19-depleted stem cell transplant. The receptor was derived from a male patient younger than 18 who had a stem cell transplant for acute lymphoblastic leukemia, so the T cells may come from the graft donor. The CDR3 region is CATSVYHTGELFF. CDR3 sequence (DNA): TGTGCCACCAGCGTATACCACACCGGGGAGCTGTTTTTT.